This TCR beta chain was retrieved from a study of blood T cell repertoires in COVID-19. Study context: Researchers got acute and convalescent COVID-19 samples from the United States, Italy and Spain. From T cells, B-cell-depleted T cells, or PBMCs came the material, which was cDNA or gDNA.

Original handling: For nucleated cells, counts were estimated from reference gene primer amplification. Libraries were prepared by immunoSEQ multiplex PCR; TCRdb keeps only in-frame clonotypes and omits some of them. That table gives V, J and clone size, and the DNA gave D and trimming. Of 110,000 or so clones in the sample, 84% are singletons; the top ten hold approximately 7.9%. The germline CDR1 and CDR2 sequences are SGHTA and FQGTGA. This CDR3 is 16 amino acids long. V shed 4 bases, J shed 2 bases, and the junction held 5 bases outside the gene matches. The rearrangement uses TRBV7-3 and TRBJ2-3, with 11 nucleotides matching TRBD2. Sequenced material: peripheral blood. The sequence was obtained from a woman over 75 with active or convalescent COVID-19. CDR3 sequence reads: CASSSGTSGDTDTQYF. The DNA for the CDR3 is TGTGCCAGCAGCTCCGGGACTAGCGGAGACACAGATACGCAGTATTTT.